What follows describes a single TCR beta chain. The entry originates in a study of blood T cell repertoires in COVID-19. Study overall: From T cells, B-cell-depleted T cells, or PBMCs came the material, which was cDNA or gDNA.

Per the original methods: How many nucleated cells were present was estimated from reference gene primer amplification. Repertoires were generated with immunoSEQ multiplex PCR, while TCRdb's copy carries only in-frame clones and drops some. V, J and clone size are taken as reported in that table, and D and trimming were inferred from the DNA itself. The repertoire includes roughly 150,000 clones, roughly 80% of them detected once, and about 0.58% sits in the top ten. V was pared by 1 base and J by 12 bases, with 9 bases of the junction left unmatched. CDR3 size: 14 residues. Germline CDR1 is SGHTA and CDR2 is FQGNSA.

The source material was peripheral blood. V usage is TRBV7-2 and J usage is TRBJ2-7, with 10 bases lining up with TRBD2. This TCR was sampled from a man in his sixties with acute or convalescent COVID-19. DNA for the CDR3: TGTGCCAGCAGCTTAGATAGGACTAGCGGAGGTCTGTACTTC. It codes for CASSLDRTSGGLYF.